This is a list of T cell receptor beta chains from one sample in a study of OX40 agonist ivuxolimab in advanced cancers. Some clones are missing from TCRdb's copy, which holds only in-frame ones; the method was immunoSEQ multiplex PCR. The data hold 30,000 to 40,000 clones, with 82% observed a single time. The material was CD4+ or CD8+ T cells sorted from blood, obtained in a trial of the OX40 agonist ivuxolimab. These receptors were collected from an adult with an advanced solid tumor such as melanoma, head and neck, liver or kidney cancer. Each CDR3 is given with its conserved first and last residue. The D gene is left open where the match is weak. Some rows have no size entry. The others give once, few or many, or a class for an expanded clone.

TRBV5-4,TRBJ2-1,TRBD2,-,TGTGCCAGCAGCTCACTAGCGGGAGTTGGCAATGAGCAGTTCTTC,CASSSLAGVGNEQFF
TRBV2,TRBJ2-6,-,-,TGTGCCAGCAGTGAAGGGGAGCCAATTGGGGCCAACGTCCTGACTTTC,CASSEGEPIGANVLTF
TRBV13,TRBJ2-7,-,-,TGTGCCAGCGCCGCAAGAGGCGGTAGCTCCTACGAGCAGTACTTC,CASAARGGSSYEQYF
TRBV2,TRBJ2-6,-,-,TGTGCCAGCAGGGGGGACCTCAGACCTGGGGCCAACGTCCTGACTTTC,CASRGDLRPGANVLTF
TRBV19,TRBJ1-6,-,-,TGTGCCAGTAGTGCCTATACCGTAGAGAATTCACCCCTCCACTTT,CASSAYTVENSPLHF
TRBV4-3,TRBJ2-7,TRBD1,-,TGCGCCAGCAGCCGGTCCGGGACAGGGGGCAGAGTCTACGAGCAGTACTTC,CASSRSGTGGRVYEQYF
TRBV14,TRBJ2-1,TRBD2,few,TGTGCCAGCAGCCCGGGACTAGCGGATAACAAGGACTCCTACAATGAGCAGTTCTTC,CASSPGLADNKDSYNEQFF
TRBV19,TRBJ2-7,-,-,TGTGCCAGTAGGATTGATCGGGACCCGGCCTACGAGCAGTACTTC,CASRIDRDPAYEQYF
TRBV5-6,TRBJ1-2,-,-,TGTGCCAGCAGCCGACCCGATTACAACGGGGGTTCTAACTATGGCTACACCTTC,CASSRPDYNGGSNYGYTF
TRBV5-1,TRBJ2-3,TRBD2,-,TGCGCCAGCAGACTAGCGGGAGGCACAGATACGCAGTATTTT,CASRLAGGTDTQYF
TRBV19,TRBJ1-6,TRBD1,-,TGTGCCAGTAGTATAACGGGACAGGGGAATTCACCCCTCCACTTT,CASSITGQGNSPLHF
TRBV2,TRBJ2-7,TRBD1,-,TGTGCCAGCAGTCCAGGGGGCGACGAGCAGTACTTC,CASSPGGDEQYF
TRBV7-8,TRBJ1-2,TRBD1,-,TGTGCCAGCAGCGTGTCCTTTGGGGACAGGGGGAATGGCTACACCTTC,CASSVSFGDRGNGYTF
TRBV5-1,TRBJ1-2,TRBD1,-,TGCGCCAGCAGCTCCTTAGGGGGCCAGAACTACACCTTC,CASSSLGGQNYTF
TRBV6-5,TRBJ2-7,TRBD2,-,TGTGCCAGCAGTTCCGGGACTAGCCCCTACGAGCAGTACTTC,CASSSGTSPYEQYF
TRBV6-1,TRBJ2-2,TRBD2,-,TGTGCCAGCAGTGAAGCTAGCGGGAGCACCGGGGAGCTGTTTTTT,CASSEASGSTGELFF
TRBV27,TRBJ2-7,-,-,TGTGCCAGCAGTTTCCCTAGCTCCTACGAGCAGTACTTC,CASSFPSSYEQYF
TRBV30,TRBJ2-2,-,-,TGTGCCTGGAGTTCCTTTAGACTAGAGATTGTGTATAACACCGGGGAGCTGTTTTTT,CAWSSFRLEIVYNTGELFF
TRBV6-1,TRBJ1-2,-,-,TGTGCCATCAGTGAACGGGCAGAAACTAACTATGGCTACACCTTC,CAISERAETNYGYTF
TRBV29-1,TRBJ1-2,-,few,TGCAGCGTTGAAGGCGGGTCGGGGGCGAGGTATGGCTACACCTTC,CSVEGGSGARYGYTF
TRBV5-5,TRBJ2-3,TRBD2,-,TGTGCCAGCAGCTTGACGGGACTAGTAACAGATACGCAGTATTTT,CASSLTGLVTDTQYF
TRBV7-2,TRBJ2-7,TRBD1,-,TGTGCCAGCAGCCCGCGGGACAGGATCTCCTACGAGCAGTACTTC,CASSPRDRISYEQYF
TRBV6-6,TRBJ2-7,-,-,TGTGCCACCACTTTATGGGGGGTTAATGTCTACGAGCAGTACTTC,CATTLWGVNVYEQYF
TRBV7-9,TRBJ1-2,-,-,TGTGCCAGCGGCCCGCGGGCCTTAATCGCTAACTATGGCTACACCTTC,CASGPRALIANYGYTF
TRBV10-2,TRBJ1-1,-,-,TGCGCCAGCAATCGGGGGCCGGGGACTGAAGCTTTCTTT,CASNRGPGTEAFF
TRBV27,TRBJ2-4,TRBD1,-,TGTGCCAGCAGTTTATTCTGGACAGGGGGAGCCAAAAACATTCAGTACTTC,CASSLFWTGGAKNIQYF
TRBV2,TRBJ1-6,-,-,TGTGCCAGCAGGTCTGACGGGGAGAATTCACCCCTCCACTTT,CASRSDGENSPLHF
TRBV7-2,TRBJ2-2,-,-,TGTGCCAGCAGCTTTCCCGGGTATAACACCGGGGAGCTGTTTTTT,CASSFPGYNTGELFF
TRBV10-3,TRBJ1-3,-,-,TGTGCCATCGCCAGCGATAGGTATTCTGCTGGAAACACCATATATTTT,CAIASDRYSAGNTIYF
TRBV18,TRBJ1-1,-,medium-sized,TGTGCCAGCTCTGAGATCGAGGCAGGTATGAACGCTGAAGCTTTCTTT,CASSEIEAGMNAEAFF
TRBV28,TRBJ1-5,-,-,TGTGCCAGCAGTTTAAGGGGAATCAATCAGCCCCAGCATTTT,CASSLRGINQPQHF